This TCR beta chain is from a study of blood T cell repertoires in COVID-19. Study information: Samples representing acute and convalescent COVID-19 were sourced from the United States, Italy and Spain. T cells, B-cell-depleted T cells, or PBMCs provided the cDNA or gDNA that served as material.

The CDR3 extends over 14 amino acids. Trimming removed 8 bases at V and 2 bases at J, with 16 bases between. The V gene's germline CDR1 is SNHLY and CDR2 FYNNEI. As handled by the study authors: Amplification of reference gene primers provided the estimated nucleated cell counts. Generated by immunoSEQ multiplex PCR, the TCRdb table keeps only in-frame clones and is missing some. From that table come the V and J calls and clone size; the DNA was used to work out D and trimming. The sample has 90,000 or so clones; under 90% are singletons. Seattle-derived patients entered the study during active infection and were followed longitudinally.

The sequenced material came from peripheral blood. The source of this sequence is a man between 60 and 70 years old with COVID-19, enrolled during active disease. V gene TRBV2 combines with J gene TRBJ2-7; TRBD2 might be the D (5 bases). CDR3 loop: CASLSDLNTYEQYF. The CDR3 coding sequence is TGTGCCAGCCTGTCGGACTTGAACACCTACGAGCAGTACTTC.